This T cell receptor (beta chain) came from a study of cytomegalovirus exposure and HLA in healthy donors. This PCR relied on a set of 60 Vbeta primers and 13 Jbeta primers. The method was immunoSEQ multiplex PCR; TCRdb's version includes in-frame clones alone and lacks a portion of them. The sample consists of 120,000 to 150,000 clones, over 65% of them appearing once. The V and J ends lost 1 base and 2 bases respectively, with 11 bases between them. Germline V CDR1 and CDR2: LNHDA, SQIVND (reference sequence). This CDR3 is 15 amino acids long. Sample: PBMCs. The receptor's source is a male donor in good health and CMV-seronegative. The chain links TRBV19 to TRBJ1-1, with D tentatively TRBD1 (5 bases). For the CDR3, the DNA is TGTGCCAGTAGTATAGGGGGCAGGGCAAACACTGAAGCTTTCTTT. Translation: CASSIGGRANTEAFF.